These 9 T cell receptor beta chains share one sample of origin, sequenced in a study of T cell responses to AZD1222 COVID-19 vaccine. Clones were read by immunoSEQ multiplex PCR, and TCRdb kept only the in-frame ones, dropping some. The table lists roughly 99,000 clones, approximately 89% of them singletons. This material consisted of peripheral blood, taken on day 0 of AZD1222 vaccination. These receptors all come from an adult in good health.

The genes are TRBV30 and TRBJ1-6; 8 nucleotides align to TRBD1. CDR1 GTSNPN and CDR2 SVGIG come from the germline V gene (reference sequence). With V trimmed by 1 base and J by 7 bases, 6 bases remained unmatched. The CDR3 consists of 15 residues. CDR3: CAWSAGDRRNSPLHF. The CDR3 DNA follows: TGTGCCTGGAGTGCCGGGGACAGGAGGAATTCACCCCTCCACTTT.

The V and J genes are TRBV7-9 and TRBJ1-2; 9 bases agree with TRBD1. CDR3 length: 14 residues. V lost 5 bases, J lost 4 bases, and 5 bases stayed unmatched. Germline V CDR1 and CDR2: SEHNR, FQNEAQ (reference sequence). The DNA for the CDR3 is TGTGCCAGCAGCGCGGGACAGGGCTCCTATGGCTACACCTTC. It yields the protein CASSAGQGSYGYTF.

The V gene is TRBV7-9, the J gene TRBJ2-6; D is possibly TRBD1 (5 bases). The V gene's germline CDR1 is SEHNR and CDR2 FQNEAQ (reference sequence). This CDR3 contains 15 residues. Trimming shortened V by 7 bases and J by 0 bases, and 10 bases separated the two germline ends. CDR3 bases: TGTGCCAGCACCCCAGGGCCCTCTGGGGCCAACGTCCTGACTTTC. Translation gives CASTPGPSGANVLTF.

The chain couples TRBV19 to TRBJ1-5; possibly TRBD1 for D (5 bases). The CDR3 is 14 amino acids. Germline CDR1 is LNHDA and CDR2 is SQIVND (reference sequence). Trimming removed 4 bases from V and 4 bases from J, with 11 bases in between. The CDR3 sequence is CASSRRGANQPQHF. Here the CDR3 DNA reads TGTGCCAGTAGTAGGAGGGGCGCTAATCAGCCCCAGCATTTT. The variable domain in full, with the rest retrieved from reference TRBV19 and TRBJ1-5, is DGGITQSPKYLFRKEGQNVTLSCEQNLNHDAMYWYRQDPGQGLRLIYYSQIVNDFQKGDIAEGYSVSREKKESFPLTVTSAQKNPTAFYLCASSRRGANQPQHFGDGTRLSIL.

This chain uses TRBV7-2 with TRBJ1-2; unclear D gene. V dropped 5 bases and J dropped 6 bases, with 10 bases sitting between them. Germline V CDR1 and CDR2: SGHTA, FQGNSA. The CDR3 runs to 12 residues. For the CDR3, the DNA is TGTGCCAGCAGCCGAGAGTCGGATGGCTACACCTTC. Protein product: CASSRESDGYTF. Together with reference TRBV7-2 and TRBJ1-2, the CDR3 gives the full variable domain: GAGVSQSPSNKVTEKGKDVELRCDPISGHTALYWYRQSLGQGLEFLIYFQGNSAPDKSGLPSDRFSAERTGGSVSTLTIQRTQQEDSAVYLCASSRESDGYTFGSGTRLTVV.

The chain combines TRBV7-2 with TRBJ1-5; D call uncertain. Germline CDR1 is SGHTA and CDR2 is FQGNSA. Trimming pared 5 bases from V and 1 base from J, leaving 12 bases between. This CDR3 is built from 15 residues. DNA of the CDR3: TGTGCCAGCAGCACCGACGCGGGCAGCAATCAGCCCCAGCATTTT. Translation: CASSTDAGSNQPQHF.

Here the CDR3 reads CASSQDPMGLAEAFF. The DNA of the CDR3 is TGTGCCAGCAGCCAAGATCCGATGGGCCTGGCTGAAGCTTTCTTT. The rearrangement uses TRBV14 and TRBJ1-1, with D uncertain. The V and J ends lost 0 bases and 6 bases respectively, with 14 bases between them. Germline V gene lookup returns CDR1 SGHDN and CDR2 FVKESK. CDR3 length: 15 residues.

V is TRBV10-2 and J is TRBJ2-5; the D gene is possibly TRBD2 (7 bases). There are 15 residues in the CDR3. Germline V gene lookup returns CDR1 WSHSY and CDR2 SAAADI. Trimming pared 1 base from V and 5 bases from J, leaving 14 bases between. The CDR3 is CASSEFGGGRETQYF. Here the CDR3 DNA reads TGCGCCAGCAGTGAGTTCGGCGGGGGCAGGGAGACCCAGTACTTC.

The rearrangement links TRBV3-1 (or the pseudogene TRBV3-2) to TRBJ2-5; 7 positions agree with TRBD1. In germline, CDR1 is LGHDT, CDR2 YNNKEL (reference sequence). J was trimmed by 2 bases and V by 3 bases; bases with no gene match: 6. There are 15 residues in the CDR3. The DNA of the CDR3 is TGTGCCAGCAGCCACCGACAGGGAACACAAGAGACCCAGTACTTC. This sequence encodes CASSHRQGTQETQYF.